This T cell receptor (beta chain) appears in the sequencing data of a study of post-analysis software for immune sequencing data. On this clonotype: What it binds is not known.

TCR beta libraries were prepared from cDNA with unique molecular identifiers. MiXCR was run by TCRdb on the PCR reads, yielding one entry per CDR3 protein. The repertoire consists of around 700,000 distinct CDR3 sequences, with approximately 59% occurring once and the leading ten covering around 11%. Whole-study findings and limits: Multiple sclerosis patients showed significantly lower normalized Chao1 diversity than controls did.

The sample consisted of blood. This TCR came from a girl aged 2-10 years with multiple sclerosis.

The CDR3 nucleotides are TGCAGTGCCGCATCGGCGGGGTCCGGGGGGGAGCAGTTCTTC. Its protein product is CSAASAGSGGEQFF. V is TRBV20-1 and J is TRBJ2-1, with 7 bases that match TRBD2. The J segment lost 10 bases and the V segment lost 6 bases, leaving 15 bases of the junction unmatched. The CDR3 spans 14 residues. CDR1 and CDR2 (germline): DFQATT, SNEGSKA (reference sequence).